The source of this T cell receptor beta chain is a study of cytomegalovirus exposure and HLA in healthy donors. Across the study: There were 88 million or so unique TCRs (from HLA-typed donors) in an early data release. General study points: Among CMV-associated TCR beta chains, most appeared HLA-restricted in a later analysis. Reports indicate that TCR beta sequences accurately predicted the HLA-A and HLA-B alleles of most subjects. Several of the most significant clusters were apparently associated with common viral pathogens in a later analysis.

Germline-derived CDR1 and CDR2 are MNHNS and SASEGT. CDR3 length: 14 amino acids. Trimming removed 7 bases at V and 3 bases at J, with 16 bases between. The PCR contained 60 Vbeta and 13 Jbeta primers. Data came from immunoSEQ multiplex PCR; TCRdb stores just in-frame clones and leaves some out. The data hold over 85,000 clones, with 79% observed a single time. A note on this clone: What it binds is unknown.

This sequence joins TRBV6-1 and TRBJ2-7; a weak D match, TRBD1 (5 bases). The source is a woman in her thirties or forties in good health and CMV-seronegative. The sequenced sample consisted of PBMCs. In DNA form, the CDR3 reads TGTGCCAGCACCTCGGTTGGGGCTGACTACGAGCAGTACTTC. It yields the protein CASTSVGADYEQYF.